This record looks at one T cell receptor beta chain sequence and its context. Its antigen is not known. The assay was immunoSEQ multiplex PCR, and TCRdb's table has in-frame clones only and misses some. This sample has 150,000 to 200,000 clones; almost 85% occur once, and the top ten carry 10%. This CDR3 spans 13 amino acids. The V gene's germline CDR1 is LGHNA and CDR2 YSLEER. Deletions cut 4 bases from V and 7 bases from J, with 10 bases between. The sample belongs to a study of cytomegalovirus exposure and HLA in healthy donors. Study as a whole: The same platform was used for the roughly 130 validation repertoires as for the 666 first-cohort repertoires, as reported in a later analysis.

General study points: TCR sequences were mostly rare, though some public TCRs occurred in many donors. CMV antigen specificity of a few CMV-associated chains was confirmed in vitro. A classifier reportedly called cytomegalovirus status with high sensitivity and specificity.

This TCR was sampled from a man aged 30 to 39 in good health and CMV-seropositive. The sequenced material came from PBMCs. V is TRBV4-3 and J is TRBJ1-4; D is ambiguous. The DNA for the CDR3 is TGCGCCAGCAGCCCCGGGAGCGGTGAAAAACTGTTTTTT. Translating gives CASSPGSGEKLFF.